This TCR beta chain appears in the sequencing data of a study of T cells expressing NK-cell markers. Study context: In sorted CD3+CD56+NKG2C+, CD3+CD56+NKG2C- and CD3+CD56-NKG2C+ T cells, TCR beta repertoires were obtained. Study-level points and caveats: No clear determination of HCMV specificity was made for expanded NKG2C+ T cell clones. Once again these clonotypes came out on top in the CD3+CD56-NKG2C+ fraction of a few donors.

TCRdb reprocessed the 5' RACE reads and keeps a single row for each CDR3 protein, giving no DNA. The sample has fewer than 400,000 distinct CDR3 sequences. Germline lookup yields CDR1 SGDLS and CDR2 YYNGEE. This CDR3 comprises 15 residues. Comments on this clonotype: Its antigen is still unknown.

V is TRBV9 and J is TRBJ2-1; TCRdb names TRBD2, which stays unverified in the absence of DNA. Sequencing was carried out using blood T cells: a sorted CD56 or NKG2C T cell subset, CD4+ or CD8+ T cells, or bulk PBMC T cells (not recorded which). The sequence was obtained from a woman between 50 and 59 years old in good health. The CDR3 spells CASSVNSGRANEQFF.